This T cell receptor beta chain was recovered during a study of T cell responses to AZD1222 COVID-19 vaccine. Findings and limits, study-wide: The span of vaccine-associated CD4 TCRs extended across spike, with dominance at 160-218 and 743-854. Donors in the cohort were predominantly white British and more often female, and clonal diversity was possibly underestimated. Only a handful of people who got AZD1222 tested seropositive at baseline.

V lost 1 base, J lost 4 bases, and 3 bases stayed unmatched. The germline V gene has CDR1 SGHNT and CDR2 YENEEA. CDR3 length: 15 amino acids. Notes on this clone: What it binds is not known.

Only in-frame clones appear in the TCRdb table, and some are missing; sequencing was by immunoSEQ multiplex PCR. The table has some 190,000 clones, around 90% seen once. The chain couples TRBV11-3 to TRBJ2-1, with 8 bases aligning to TRBD1. This specimen was peripheral blood, taken 28 days after the second AZD1222 dose. The receptor was isolated from an adult who received the AZD1222 COVID-19 vaccine. In DNA, the CDR3 is TGTGCCAGCAGCTTAGTCCAGGGGGCTTACAATGAGCAGTTCTTC. Protein sequence: CASSLVQGAYNEQFF.